This paragraph reports one T cell receptor beta chain. The sample is drawn from a study of control samples from healthy donors and cancer patients. The method was immunoSEQ multiplex PCR; TCRdb's version includes in-frame clones alone and lacks a portion of them. The profile covers about 410,000 clones, with approximately 92% appearing a single time and around 6.4% taken by the ten largest. This CDR3 has 17 amino acids. From germline, CDR1 is SEHNR and CDR2 FQNEAQ (reference sequence). V was trimmed by 5 bases and J by 3 bases, leaving 19 bases between them. This sequence joins TRBV7-9 and TRBJ1-4, with a possible D match to TRBD1 (5 bases). Sequenced input: PBMCs. The receptor was isolated from a man aged 40-49 years with head and neck cancer. The DNA of the CDR3 is TGTGCCAGCAGCCCCCGGTCGGCGGGGGTTGCTAATGAAAAACTGTTTTTT. Its translation: CASSPRSAGVANEKLFF.